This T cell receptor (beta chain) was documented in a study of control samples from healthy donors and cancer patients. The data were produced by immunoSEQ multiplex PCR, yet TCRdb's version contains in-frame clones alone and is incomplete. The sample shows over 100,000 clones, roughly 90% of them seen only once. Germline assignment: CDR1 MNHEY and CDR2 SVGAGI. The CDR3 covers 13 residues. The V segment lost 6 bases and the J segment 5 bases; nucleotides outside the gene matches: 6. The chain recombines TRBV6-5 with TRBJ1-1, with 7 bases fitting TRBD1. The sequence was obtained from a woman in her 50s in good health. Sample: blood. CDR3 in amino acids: CASRQETGTEAFF. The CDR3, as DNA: TGTGCCAGCAGGCAGGAGACAGGGACTGAAGCTTTCTTT.